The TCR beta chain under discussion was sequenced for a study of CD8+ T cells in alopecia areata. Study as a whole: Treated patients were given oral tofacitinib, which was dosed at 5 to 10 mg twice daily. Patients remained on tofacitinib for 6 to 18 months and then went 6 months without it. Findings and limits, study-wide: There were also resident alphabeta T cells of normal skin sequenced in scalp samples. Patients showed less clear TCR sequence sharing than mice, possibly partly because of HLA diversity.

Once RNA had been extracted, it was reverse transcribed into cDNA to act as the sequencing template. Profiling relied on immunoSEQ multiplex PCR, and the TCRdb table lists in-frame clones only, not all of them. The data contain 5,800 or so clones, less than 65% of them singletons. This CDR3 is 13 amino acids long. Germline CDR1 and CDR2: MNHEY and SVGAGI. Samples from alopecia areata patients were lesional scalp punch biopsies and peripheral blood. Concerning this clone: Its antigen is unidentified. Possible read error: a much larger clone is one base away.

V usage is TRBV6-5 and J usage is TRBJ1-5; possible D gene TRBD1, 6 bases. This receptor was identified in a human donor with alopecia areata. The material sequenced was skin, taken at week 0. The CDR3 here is CASSGQQNQSQHF. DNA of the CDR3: TGTGCCAGCAGCGGACAGCAGAATCAGTCCCAGCATTTT.